This T cell receptor beta chain was obtained from a study of CD8 T cells in ankylosing spondylitis. A few counts support this clonotype. Its antigen remains unidentified. Quantitative barcoded 5'-RACE was used to prepare TCR beta libraries. In TCRdb, the 5' RACE reads were re-called with MiXCR into one record per CDR3 protein. The profile covers approximately 520,000 distinct CDR3 sequences, with approximately 5.3% appearing a single time and under 4.5% taken by the ten largest. The CDR3 has 14 amino acids. With 4 bases clipped from V and 9 bases from J, the junction kept 8 bases outside the gene matches. Germline V gene lookup returns CDR1 SGHRS and CDR2 YFSETQ. Study-level findings and limits: Apparently characteristic of ankylosing spondylitis blood was a TCR beta motif (under ten highly homologous variants). Disease-linked clones reportedly showed significant enrichment in matched ankylosing spondylitis synovial fluid. Disease-linked clones bore a CD8+ phenotype, appearing relatively rarely in peripheral blood. Reactive arthritis synovial fluid and blood were previously reported to contain some motif variants.

The genes are TRBV5-1 and TRBJ2-1, with 9 positions matching TRBD2. Sequenced: blood, either unsorted or a sorted T cell fraction (not recorded which). This clonotype originated in a male donor with ankylosing spondylitis. CDR3 sequence (DNA): TGCGCCAGCAGCCCAGGGACTAGCTTTGGTGAGCAGTTCTTC. Its translation: CASSPGTSFGEQFF.